This T cell receptor (beta chain) originates from a study of CD8 T cells in ankylosing spondylitis. CDR3 size: 20 residues. This clonotype showed up just a few times. This sequence may be a read error, since a much larger clone differs from it by one base. Quantitative barcoded 5'-RACE was used to prepare TCR beta libraries. In TCRdb, the 5' RACE reads were re-called with MiXCR into one record per CDR3 protein. Of under 150,000 distinct CDR3 sequences listed, approximately 10% are singletons. The clonotype originates from a male donor with ankylosing spondylitis or in good health (not recorded which). Sequenced sample: blood, either unsorted or a sorted T cell fraction (not recorded which). The chain joins TRBV12-3 or TRBV12-4 to TRBJ2-6, with TRBD2 matching over 16 bases. Written as DNA, the CDR3 is TGTGCCAGCAGTTTCTACGGGACTAGCGGGAGGGCCTCAGGGGCCAACGGCCTGACTTTC. It translates to CASSFYGTSGRASGANGLTF.